The T cell receptor beta chain under discussion was sequenced for a study of T-cell reconstitution after alpha-beta-depleted transplantation in children. Construction of the TCRbeta library involved unique molecular identifiers. MiXCR, run by TCRdb on the PCR reads, gives a single entry per CDR3 protein. The sample lists approximately 30,000 distinct CDR3 sequences; around 7% were seen once. This clonotype was counted at least ten times. What it recognizes is unknown. Findings and caveats of the study: T-cell numbers and diversity, one year after transplant, stemmed largely from T cells that were newly produced. Reports say that about two months after transplant, the alpha-beta T cells came out of several hundred graft clones that had expanded.

There are 16 residues in the CDR3. Looked up from germline, CDR1 is MRHNA and CDR2 is SNTAGT. V lost 0 bases, J lost 10 bases, and 12 bases stayed unmatched. The chain has TRBV6-4 and TRBJ2-3; 8 nucleotides line up with TRBD2. The sequencing here drew on peripheral blood, taken 60 days after TCRalphabeta/CD19-depleted stem cell transplant. This receptor was obtained from a child younger than two who had a stem cell transplant for acute myeloid leukemia, so the T cells may come from the graft donor. The CDR3 loop is CASSDSPGTRISAQYF. CDR3 bases: TGTGCCAGCAGTGACTCCCCCGGGACTAGGATTTCGGCGCAGTATTTT.